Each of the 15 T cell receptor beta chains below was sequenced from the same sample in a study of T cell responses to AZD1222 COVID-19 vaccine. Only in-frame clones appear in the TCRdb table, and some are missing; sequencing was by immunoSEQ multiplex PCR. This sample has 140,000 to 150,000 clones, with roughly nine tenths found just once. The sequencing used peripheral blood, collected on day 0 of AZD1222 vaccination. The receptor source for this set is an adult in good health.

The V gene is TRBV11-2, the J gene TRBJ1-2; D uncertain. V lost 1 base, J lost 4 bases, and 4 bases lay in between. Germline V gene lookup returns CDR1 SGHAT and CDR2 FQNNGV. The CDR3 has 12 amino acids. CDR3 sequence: CASSLGGYGYTF. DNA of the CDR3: TGTGCCAGCAGCTTAGGGGGCTATGGCTACACCTTC.

The CDR3 loop reads CASMGTSGRAVYYEQYF. The DNA of the CDR3 is TGTGCCAGCATGGGGACTAGCGGGAGGGCCGTTTACTACGAGCAGTACTTC. This sequence joins TRBV11-2 and TRBJ2-7; 16 bases match TRBD2. Trimming removed 7 bases from V and 3 bases from J; junction bases left unmatched: 9. This CDR3 spans 17 amino acids. CDR1 is SGHAT, CDR2 FQNNGV, per germline. Complete variable domain (other parts from reference TRBV11-2 and TRBJ2-7): EAGVAQSPRYKIIEKRQSVAFWCNPISGHATLYWYQQILGQGPKLLIQFQNNGVVDDSQLPKDRFSAERLKGVDSTLKIQPAKLEDSAVYLCASMGTSGRAVYYEQYFGPGTRLTVT.

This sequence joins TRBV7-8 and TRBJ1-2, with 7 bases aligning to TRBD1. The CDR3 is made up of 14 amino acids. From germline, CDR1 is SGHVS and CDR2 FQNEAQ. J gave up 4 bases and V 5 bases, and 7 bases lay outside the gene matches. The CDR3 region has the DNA TGTGCCAGCAGCCCCGTGGGGACAGCCTATGGCTACACCTTC. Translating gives CASSPVGTAYGYTF.

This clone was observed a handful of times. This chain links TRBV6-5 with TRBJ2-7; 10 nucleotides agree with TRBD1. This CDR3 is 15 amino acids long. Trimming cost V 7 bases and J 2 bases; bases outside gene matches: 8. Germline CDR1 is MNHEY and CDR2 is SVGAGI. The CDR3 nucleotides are TGTGCCAGCACCCTTACCGGGACAGGGGCCTACGAGCAGTACTTC. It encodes CASTLTGTGAYEQYF.

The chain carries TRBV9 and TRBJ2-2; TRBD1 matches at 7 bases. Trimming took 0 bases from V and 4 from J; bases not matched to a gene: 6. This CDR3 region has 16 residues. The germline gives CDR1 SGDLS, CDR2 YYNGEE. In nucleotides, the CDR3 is TGTGCCAGCAGCGTAGTAGCGACAGGGCCCACCGGGGAGCTGTTTTTT. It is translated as CASSVVATGPTGELFF.

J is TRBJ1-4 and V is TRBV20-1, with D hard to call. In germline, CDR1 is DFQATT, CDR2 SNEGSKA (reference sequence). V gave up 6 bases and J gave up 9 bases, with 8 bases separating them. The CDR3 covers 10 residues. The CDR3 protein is CSACPQKLFF. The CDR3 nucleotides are TGCAGTGCCTGCCCCCAAAAACTGTTTTTT.

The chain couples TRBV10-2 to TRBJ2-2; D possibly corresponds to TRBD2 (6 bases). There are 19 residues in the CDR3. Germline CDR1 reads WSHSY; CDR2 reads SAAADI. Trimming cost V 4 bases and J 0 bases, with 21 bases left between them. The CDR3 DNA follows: TGCGCCAGCAGTGGGGCGGGAAGACAGTTATCCTCGAACACCGGGGAGCTGTTTTTT. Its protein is CASSGAGRQLSSNTGELFF.

The CDR3 nucleotides read TGTGCCAGCACTCGGGACGCGACGAACACCGGGGAGCTGTTTTTT. Protein: CASTRDATNTGELFF. The J gene is TRBJ2-2, the V gene TRBV3-1 (or the pseudogene TRBV3-2), with D tentatively TRBD1 or TRBD2 (5 bases each). Germline CDR1 LGHDT, CDR2 YNNKEL (reference sequence). The length of the CDR3 is 15 residues. The V end was cut by 7 bases, the J end by 0 bases, with 12 bases between.

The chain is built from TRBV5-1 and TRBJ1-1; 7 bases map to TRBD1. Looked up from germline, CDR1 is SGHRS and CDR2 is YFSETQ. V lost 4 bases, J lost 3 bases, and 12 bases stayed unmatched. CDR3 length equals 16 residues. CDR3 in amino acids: CASSAPTGVQHTEAFF. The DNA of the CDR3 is TGCGCCAGCAGCGCCCCAACAGGGGTCCAACACACTGAAGCTTTCTTT. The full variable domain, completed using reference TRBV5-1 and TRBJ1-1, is KAGVTQTPRYLIKTRGQQVTLSCSPISGHRSVSWYQQTPGQGLQFLFEYFSETQRNKGNFPGRFSGRQFSNSRSEMNVSTLELGDSALYLCASSAPTGVQHTEAFFGQGTRLTVV.

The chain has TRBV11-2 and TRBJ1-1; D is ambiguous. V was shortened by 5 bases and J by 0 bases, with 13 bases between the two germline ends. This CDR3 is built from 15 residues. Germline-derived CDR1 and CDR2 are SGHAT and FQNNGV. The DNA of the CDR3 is TGTGCCAGCAGCCCTCAGGCCGGGATGAACACTGAAGCTTTCTTT. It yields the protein CASSPQAGMNTEAFF.

The CDR3 DNA follows: TGTGCCAGCAGACCGACAGGGCCCTATGGCTACACCTTC. Translating gives CASRPTGPYGYTF. The V call is TRBV25-1, the J call TRBJ1-2, with 7 bases aligning to TRBD1. The CDR3 is 13 amino acids. Germline V gives CDR1 MGHDK, CDR2 SYGVNS. Trimming took 6 bases from V and 4 from J; bases not matched to a gene: 5.

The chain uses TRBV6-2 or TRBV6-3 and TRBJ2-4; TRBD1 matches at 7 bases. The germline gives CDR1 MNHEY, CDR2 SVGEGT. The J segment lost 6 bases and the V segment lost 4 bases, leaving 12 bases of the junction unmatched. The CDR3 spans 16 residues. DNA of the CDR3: TGTGCCAGCAGTTTACACCGGGACAGAGGGCGAAACATTCAGTACTTC. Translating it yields CASSLHRDRGRNIQYF.

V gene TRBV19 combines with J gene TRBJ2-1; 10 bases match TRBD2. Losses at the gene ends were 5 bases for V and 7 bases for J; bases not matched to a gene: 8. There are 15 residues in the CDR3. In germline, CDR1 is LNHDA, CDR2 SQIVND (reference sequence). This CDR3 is CASSPQAGGGNEQFF. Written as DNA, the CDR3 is TGTGCCAGTAGTCCACAAGCGGGAGGGGGGAATGAGCAGTTCTTC.

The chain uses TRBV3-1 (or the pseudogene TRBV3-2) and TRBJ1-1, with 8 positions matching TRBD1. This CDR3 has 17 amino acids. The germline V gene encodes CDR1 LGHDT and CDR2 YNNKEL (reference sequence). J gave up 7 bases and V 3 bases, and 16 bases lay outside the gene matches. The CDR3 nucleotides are TGTGCCAGCAGCCACACATCATGGGGCAGGGGGCTGAGTGAAGCTTTCTTT. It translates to CASSHTSWGRGLSEAFF.

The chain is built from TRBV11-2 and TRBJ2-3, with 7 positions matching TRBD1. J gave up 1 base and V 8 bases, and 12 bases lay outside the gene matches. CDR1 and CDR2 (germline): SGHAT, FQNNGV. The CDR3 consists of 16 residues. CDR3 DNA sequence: TGTGCCAGCGCCACTAATAGACAGGGCGGCACAGATACGCAGTATTTT. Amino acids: CASATNRQGGTDTQYF.